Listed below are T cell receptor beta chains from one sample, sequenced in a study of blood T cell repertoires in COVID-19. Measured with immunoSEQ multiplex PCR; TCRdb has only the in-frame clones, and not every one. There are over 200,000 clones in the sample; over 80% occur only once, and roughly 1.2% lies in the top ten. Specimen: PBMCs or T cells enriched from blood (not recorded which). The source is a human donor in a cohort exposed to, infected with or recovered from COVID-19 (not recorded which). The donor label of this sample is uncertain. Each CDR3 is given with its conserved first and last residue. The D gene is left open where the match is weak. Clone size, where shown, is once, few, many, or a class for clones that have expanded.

CDR3 protein: CASGNSIYGYTF; CDR3 DNA: TGTGCCAGCGGCAACAGTATCTATGGCTACACCTTC; V gene: TRBV25-1; clone size: -; J gene: TRBJ1-2; D gene: -
CDR3 protein: CASSFGTGGDYGYTF; CDR3 DNA: TGTGCCAGCAGCTTTGGGACAGGGGGCGACTATGGCTACACCTTC; V gene: TRBV7-9; clone size: -; J gene: TRBJ1-2; D gene: TRBD1
CDR3 protein: CASSWGLLEQYF; CDR3 DNA: TGTGCCAGCAGTTGGGGCCTCCTGGAGCAGTACTTC; V gene: TRBV25-1; clone size: -; J gene: TRBJ2-7; D gene: -
CDR3 protein: CASGPLAGSYNEQFF; CDR3 DNA: TGCGCCAGCGGCCCACTAGCGGGGTCCTACAATGAGCAGTTCTTC; V gene: TRBV5-1; clone size: -; J gene: TRBJ2-1; D gene: TRBD2
CDR3 protein: CSASLTSGGSYEQYF; CDR3 DNA: TGCAGTGCTAGTCTTACTAGCGGGGGGTCCTACGAGCAGTACTTC; V gene: TRBV20-1; clone size: -; J gene: TRBJ2-7; D gene: TRBD2
CDR3 protein: CASSSVTGYGYTF; CDR3 DNA: TGTGCCAGCAGTTCAGTGACAGGCTATGGCTACACCTTC; V gene: TRBV28; clone size: -; J gene: TRBJ1-2; D gene: -
CDR3 protein: CASSLGGPNEQYF; CDR3 DNA: TGTGCCAGCAGCCTGGGAGGTCCTAACGAGCAGTACTTC; V gene: TRBV5-6; clone size: -; J gene: TRBJ2-7; D gene: -
CDR3 protein: CASSFSDEQFF; CDR3 DNA: TGTGCCAGCAGTTTCAGTGATGAGCAGTTCTTC; V gene: TRBV12-3/TRBV12-4; clone size: -; J gene: TRBJ2-1; D gene: -
CDR3 protein: CASSSQGGGYNEQFF; CDR3 DNA: TGTGCCAGCAGCTCGCAGGGAGGAGGATACAATGAGCAGTTCTTC; V gene: TRBV7-2; clone size: -; J gene: TRBJ2-1; D gene: -
CDR3 protein: CASREGAAYEQYF; CDR3 DNA: TGCGCCAGCCGCGAGGGGGCTGCCTACGAGCAGTACTTC; V gene: TRBV5-1; clone size: -; J gene: TRBJ2-7; D gene: TRBD1
CDR3 protein: CASSLVPGQGVQPQHF; CDR3 DNA: TGTGCCAGCAGCTTGGTCCCCGGACAGGGGGTACAGCCCCAGCATTTT; V gene: TRBV5-5; clone size: -; J gene: TRBJ1-5; D gene: TRBD1
CDR3 protein: CASTRKNEQFF; CDR3 DNA: TGTGCCAGCACTAGGAAGAATGAGCAGTTCTTC; V gene: TRBV6-5; clone size: -; J gene: TRBJ2-1; D gene: -
CDR3 protein: CASSKEVAGEPGQYF; CDR3 DNA: TGTGCCAGTTCTAAGGAGGTAGCGGGGGAACCGGGGCAGTACTTC; V gene: TRBV19; clone size: -; J gene: TRBJ2-7; D gene: TRBD2
CDR3 protein: CARRDRGHRAYEQYF; CDR3 DNA: TGTGCCAGGCGGGACAGGGGCCATCGGGCCTACGAGCAGTACTTC; V gene: TRBV19; clone size: -; J gene: TRBJ2-7; D gene: TRBD1
CDR3 protein: CASSLYGTGATGELFF; CDR3 DNA: TGTGCCAGCAGCTTGTATGGGACAGGGGCCACCGGGGAGCTGTTTTTT; V gene: TRBV5-6; clone size: -; J gene: TRBJ2-2; D gene: TRBD1
CDR3 protein: CASSMRRSGGRNTDTQYF; CDR3 DNA: TGTGCCAGTAGTATGAGGCGATCCGGGGGGCGCAACACAGATACGCAGTATTTT; V gene: TRBV19; clone size: once; J gene: TRBJ2-3; D gene: -
CDR3 protein: CSVVFWGESTF; CDR3 DNA: TGCAGCGTTGTTTTCTGGGGGGAGAGCACCTTC; V gene: TRBV29-1; clone size: -; J gene: TRBJ1-2; D gene: -
CDR3 protein: CASSDLRDRGRMNTEAFF; CDR3 DNA: TGTGCCAGCAGTGACCTCCGGGACAGGGGGCGCATGAACACTGAAGCTTTCTTT; V gene: TRBV6-1; clone size: few; J gene: TRBJ1-1; D gene: TRBD1
CDR3 protein: CASSHLGGRGKTQYF; CDR3 DNA: TGTGCCAGCAGCCATTTGGGCGGCAGGGGGAAGACCCAGTACTTC; V gene: TRBV7-9; clone size: -; J gene: TRBJ2-5; D gene: TRBD1
CDR3 protein: CASSAGPSLHF; CDR3 DNA: TGTGCCAGCAGCGCGGGCCCATCCCTCCACTTT; V gene: TRBV7-2; clone size: -; J gene: TRBJ1-6; D gene: -
CDR3 protein: CASSTDRGSWTPLHF; CDR3 DNA: TGTGCCAGCAGCACGGACAGGGGAAGTTGGACACCCCTCCACTTT; V gene: TRBV5-4; clone size: -; J gene: TRBJ1-6; D gene: TRBD1
CDR3 protein: CAIRQGVLSYGYTF; CDR3 DNA: TGTGCCATCAGACAGGGGGTCCTCTCCTATGGCTACACCTTC; V gene: TRBV10-3; clone size: -; J gene: TRBJ1-2; D gene: TRBD1
CDR3 protein: CASSLGPAAYNEQFF; CDR3 DNA: TGTGCCAGCAGCTTAGGACCTGCGGCCTACAATGAGCAGTTCTTC; V gene: TRBV7-2; clone size: -; J gene: TRBJ2-1; D gene: -
CDR3 protein: CASSLARNGLAVDEQFF; CDR3 DNA: TGTGCCAGCAGCTTAGCCCGCAACGGACTAGCTGTCGATGAGCAGTTCTTC; V gene: TRBV7-6; clone size: -; J gene: TRBJ2-1; D gene: TRBD2
CDR3 protein: CASSIGSQETQYF; CDR3 DNA: TGTGCCAGTAGTATAGGTTCACAAGAGACCCAGTACTTC; V gene: TRBV19; clone size: -; J gene: TRBJ2-5; D gene: -
CDR3 protein: CASSLSNTNTEAFF; CDR3 DNA: TGTGCCAGCAGCTTGTCTAATACGAACACTGAAGCTTTCTTT; V gene: TRBV5-4; clone size: -; J gene: TRBJ1-1; D gene: -
CDR3 protein: CASSQVQKGVNSPLHF; CDR3 DNA: TGCGCCAGCAGCCAAGTCCAGAAGGGGGTGAATTCACCCCTCCACTTT; V gene: TRBV4-1; clone size: -; J gene: TRBJ1-6; D gene: -
CDR3 protein: CAWSAQGALTDTQYF; CDR3 DNA: TGTGCCTGGAGTGCACAGGGGGCTCTCACAGATACGCAGTATTTT; V gene: TRBV30; clone size: -; J gene: TRBJ2-3; D gene: TRBD1
CDR3 protein: CASSQGHPPLPLHF; CDR3 DNA: TGCGCCAGCAGCCAAGGGCATCCACCTCTGCCCCTCCACTTT; V gene: TRBV4-1; clone size: few; J gene: TRBJ1-6; D gene: -
CDR3 protein: CASSPYSGDGHQETQYF; CDR3 DNA: TGCGCCAGCAGCCCCTATAGCGGCGATGGTCATCAAGAGACCCAGTACTTC; V gene: TRBV5-1; clone size: -; J gene: TRBJ2-5; D gene: -
CDR3 protein: CASSQEGAGGYNEQFF; CDR3 DNA: TGTGCCAGCAGCCAAGAGGGGGCGGGGGGTTACAATGAGCAGTTCTTC; V gene: TRBV3-1/TRBV3-2; clone size: -; J gene: TRBJ2-1; D gene: TRBD2
CDR3 protein: CASSADGGDTEAFF; CDR3 DNA: TGCGCCAGCAGCGCCGACGGGGGGGACACTGAAGCTTTCTTT; V gene: TRBV5-1; clone size: -; J gene: TRBJ1-1; D gene: -
CDR3 protein: CSVSEGGAQQETQYF; CDR3 DNA: TGCAGCGTCAGTGAAGGCGGGGCTCAACAAGAGACCCAGTACTTC; V gene: TRBV29-1; clone size: -; J gene: TRBJ2-5; D gene: -
CDR3 protein: CATSRDILVGGGRTDTQYF; CDR3 DNA: TGTGCCACCAGCAGAGACATCCTAGTCGGGGGGGGACGAACAGATACGCAGTATTTT; V gene: TRBV15; clone size: -; J gene: TRBJ2-3; D gene: TRBD2
CDR3 protein: CSVLNTEAFF; CDR3 DNA: TGCAGCGTTCTCAACACTGAAGCTTTCTTT; V gene: TRBV29-1; clone size: -; J gene: TRBJ1-1; D gene: -
CDR3 protein: CASSLYPVAGELFF; CDR3 DNA: TGTGCCAGCAGCTTGTACCCAGTTGCCGGGGAGCTGTTTTTT; V gene: TRBV5-6; clone size: -; J gene: TRBJ2-2; D gene: -
CDR3 protein: CASSQVGTGLDGYTF; CDR3 DNA: TGCGCCAGCAGCCAGGTTGGGACAGGGCTGGATGGCTACACCTTC; V gene: TRBV4-1; clone size: few; J gene: TRBJ1-2; D gene: TRBD1
CDR3 protein: CASSTGGTEAFF; CDR3 DNA: TGTGCCAGCAGTACAGGGGGCACTGAAGCTTTCTTT; V gene: TRBV27; clone size: -; J gene: TRBJ1-1; D gene: TRBD1
CDR3 protein: CASSATGENTIYF; CDR3 DNA: TGTGCCAGCAGCGCGACAGGGGAGAACACCATATATTTT; V gene: TRBV6-5; clone size: -; J gene: TRBJ1-3; D gene: TRBD1
CDR3 protein: CASSSLAGGPKTQYF; CDR3 DNA: TGCGCCAGCAGCTCTCTAGCGGGGGGGCCCAAGACCCAGTACTTC; V gene: TRBV10-2; clone size: -; J gene: TRBJ2-5; D gene: TRBD2
CDR3 protein: CASSGSYEQYF; CDR3 DNA: TGCGCCAGCAGCGGCAGCTACGAGCAGTACTTC; V gene: TRBV5-1; clone size: -; J gene: TRBJ2-7; D gene: -
CDR3 protein: CASSLAQGGGYTF; CDR3 DNA: TGTGCCAGCAGCTTGGCGCAGGGCGGTGGCTACACCTTC; V gene: TRBV5-6; clone size: -; J gene: TRBJ1-2; D gene: -
CDR3 protein: CASSETLSGITDTQYF; CDR3 DNA: TGTGCCAGCAGTGAAACCCTCAGCGGAATCACAGATACGCAGTATTTT; V gene: TRBV6-1; clone size: -; J gene: TRBJ2-3; D gene: -
CDR3 protein: CASSSQRSRGKLFF; CDR3 DNA: TGTGCCAGCAGCAGCCAGAGGTCGCGCGGAAAACTGTTTTTT; V gene: TRBV9; clone size: once; J gene: TRBJ1-4; D gene: -
CDR3 protein: CASSPVGPQQGYTF; CDR3 DNA: TGTGCCAGCAGCCCTGTAGGTCCTCAACAGGGCTACACCTTC; V gene: TRBV5-4; clone size: -; J gene: TRBJ1-2; D gene: -
CDR3 protein: CATPEGGLNTEAFF; CDR3 DNA: TGTGCCACCCCTGAGGGGGGGTTGAACACTGAAGCTTTCTTT; V gene: TRBV24-1; clone size: -; J gene: TRBJ1-1; D gene: -
CDR3 protein: CVSGRIFGYTF; CDR3 DNA: TGTGTCAGCGGCAGGATCTTTGGCTACACCTTC; V gene: TRBV12-3/TRBV12-4; clone size: -; J gene: TRBJ1-2; D gene: -
CDR3 protein: CASSPTVNTEAFF; CDR3 DNA: TGTGCCAGCAGCCCTACAGTAAACACTGAAGCTTTCTTT; V gene: TRBV7-7; clone size: -; J gene: TRBJ1-1; D gene: -
CDR3 protein: CAWSPIGQGIGNTIYF; CDR3 DNA: TGTGCCTGGAGTCCAATCGGACAGGGGATAGGAAACACCATATATTTT; V gene: TRBV30; clone size: -; J gene: TRBJ1-3; D gene: TRBD1
CDR3 protein: CATSDLGEGAGELFF; CDR3 DNA: TGTGCCACCAGTGATTTGGGAGAGGGCGCCGGGGAGCTGTTTTTT; V gene: TRBV24-1; clone size: -; J gene: TRBJ2-2; D gene: -
CDR3 protein: CASSLRTPGGAFF; CDR3 DNA: TGTGCCAGCAGCCTACGGACCCCTGGAGGAGCTTTCTTT; V gene: TRBV3-1/TRBV3-2; clone size: -; J gene: TRBJ1-1; D gene: -
CDR3 protein: CASSLGGTGGWDEKLFF; CDR3 DNA: TGTGCCAGCAGCCTTGGAGGGACAGGGGGGTGGGATGAAAAACTGTTTTTT; V gene: TRBV13; clone size: -; J gene: TRBJ1-4; D gene: TRBD1
CDR3 protein: CATSETGQDGANYGYTF; CDR3 DNA: TGTGCCACCAGTGAGACGGGACAGGATGGCGCTAACTATGGCTACACCTTC; V gene: TRBV24-1; clone size: -; J gene: TRBJ1-2; D gene: TRBD1
CDR3 protein: CAWRQRGFQETQYF; CDR3 DNA: TGTGCCTGGAGGCAGCGGGGCTTCCAAGAGACCCAGTACTTC; V gene: TRBV30; clone size: -; J gene: TRBJ2-5; D gene: TRBD2
CDR3 protein: CASSARLAGYNEQFF; CDR3 DNA: TGTGCCAGCAGCGCTCGACTAGCGGGGTACAATGAGCAGTTCTTC; V gene: TRBV9; clone size: once; J gene: TRBJ2-1; D gene: TRBD2